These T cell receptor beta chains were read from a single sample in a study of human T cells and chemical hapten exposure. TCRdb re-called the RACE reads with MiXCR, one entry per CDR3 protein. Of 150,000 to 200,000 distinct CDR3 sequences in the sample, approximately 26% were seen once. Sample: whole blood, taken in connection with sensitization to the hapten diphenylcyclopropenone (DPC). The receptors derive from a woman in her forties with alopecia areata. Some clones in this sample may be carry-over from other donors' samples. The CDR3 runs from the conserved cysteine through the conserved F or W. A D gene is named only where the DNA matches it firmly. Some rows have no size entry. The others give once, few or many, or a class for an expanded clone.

CDR3: CASSLTSGILEYF
DNA: TGTGCCAGCAGTTTGACTAGCGGGATATTGGAGTACTTC
size: many
D: TRBD2
J: TRBJ2-7
V: TRBV28

CDR3: CASSSRRGGVNGYTF
DNA: TGTGCCAGCAGCTCACGGAGGGGGGGCGTCAATGGCTACACCTTC
size: NA
D: NA
J: TRBJ1-2
V: TRBV7-8

CDR3: CASSYFGEQFF
DNA: TGTGCCAGCAGTTACTTCGGTGAGCAGTTCTTC
size: NA
D: NA
J: TRBJ2-1
V: TRBV6-5

CDR3: CSANRGGRRIQETQYF
DNA: TGCAGTGCTAACCGGGGGGGCAGGCGAATACAAGAGACCCAGTACTTC
size: few
D: TRBD2
J: TRBJ2-5
V: TRBV20-1

CDR3: CASGLGGGNEQFF
DNA: TGTGCCAGCGGCCTAGGAGGGGGCAATGAGCAGTTCTTC
size: NA
D: NA
J: TRBJ2-1
V: TRBV7-2

CDR3: CASTYAGELFF
DNA: TGTGCCAGCACCTACGCCGGGGAGCTGTTTTTT
size: few
D: NA
J: TRBJ2-2
V: TRBV11-2

CDR3: CASNPSNQPQHF
DNA: TGTGCCAGCAACCCTAGCAATCAGCCCCAGCATTTT
size: many
D: NA
J: TRBJ1-5
V: TRBV6-1

CDR3: CATSALGTGAGDTQYF
DNA: TGTGCCACCAGTGCCCTCGGGACAGGGGCGGGAGATACGCAGTATTTT
size: NA
D: TRBD1
J: TRBJ2-3
V: TRBV24-1

CDR3: CVSRMSGGGFSGNTIYF
DNA: TGTGTCAGCAGGATGTCCGGAGGGGGCTTCTCTGGAAACACCATATATTTT
size: NA
D: TRBD1
J: TRBJ1-3
V: TRBV12-3/TRBV12-4

CDR3: CASGTPSGGGYF
DNA: TGTGCCAGCGGCACCCCTAGCGGAGGGGGGTATTTT
size: few
D: NA
J: TRBJ2-3
V: TRBV6-1

CDR3: CASSGAGWSIQYF
DNA: TGTGCCAGCAGCGGAGCGGGATGGTCCATTCAGTACTTC
size: NA
D: TRBD2
J: TRBJ2-4
V: TRBV7-9

CDR3: CASSAQVHTEAFF
DNA: TGTGCCAGCTCCGCACAGGTACACACTGAAGCTTTCTTT
size: NA
D: NA
J: TRBJ1-1
V: TRBV18

CDR3: CASSPPTTPPYNEQFF
DNA: TGTGCCAGCAGTCCTCCGACTACCCCTCCCTACAATGAGCAGTTCTTC
size: NA
D: NA
J: TRBJ2-1
V: TRBV5-6

CDR3: CAIGVGPYEQYF
DNA: TGTGCCATCGGTGTCGGACCCTACGAGCAGTACTTC
size: NA
D: NA
J: TRBJ2-7
V: TRBV27

CDR3: CSASLAGVRDTQYF
DNA: TGCAGTGCTAGTTTAGCGGGAGTGAGAGATACGCAGTATTTT
size: few
D: TRBD2
J: TRBJ2-3
V: TRBV20-1

CDR3: CSARDPQGLNYGYTF
DNA: TGCAGTGCTAGAGATCCGCAGGGCCTTAACTATGGCTACACCTTC
size: NA
D: NA
J: TRBJ1-2
V: TRBV20-1

CDR3: CASSPPEGGLGDTQYF
DNA: TGTGCCAGCAGCCCCCCAGAGGGAGGGCTCGGAGATACGCAGTATTTT
size: NA
D: TRBD2
J: TRBJ2-3
V: TRBV7-2

CDR3: CASSLNPGPTTGELFF
DNA: TGTGCCAGCAGCCTCAACCCGGGACCAACGACCGGGGAGCTGTTTTTT
size: few
D: NA
J: TRBJ2-2
V: TRBV7-2

CDR3: CASSLDFASNEQFF
DNA: TGTGCCAGCAGCTTAGATTTTGCCTCCAATGAGCAGTTCTTC
size: NA
D: NA
J: TRBJ2-1
V: TRBV7-2

CDR3: CASSQGGPLAKNIQYF
DNA: TGTGCCAGCAGCCAAGGAGGTCCTCTAGCCAAAAACATTCAGTACTTC
size: few
D: NA
J: TRBJ2-4
V: TRBV14

CDR3: CASSWTSGYDTDTQYF
DNA: TGCGCCAGCAGCTGGACTAGCGGATACGACACAGATACGCAGTATTTT
size: NA
D: TRBD2
J: TRBJ2-3
V: TRBV5-1

CDR3: CASSFPPNEQFF
DNA: TGTGCCAGCAGCTTCCCTCCTAATGAGCAGTTCTTC
size: NA
D: NA
J: TRBJ2-1
V: TRBV7-2

CDR3: CASSQDGRSYNEQFF
DNA: TGCGCCAGCAGCCAAGACGGCCGTTCCTACAATGAGCAGTTCTTC
size: few
D: NA
J: TRBJ2-1
V: TRBV4-3

CDR3: CASKGHLLNTIYF
DNA: TGTGCCAGCAAGGGCCATCTTCTAAACACCATATATTTT
size: once
D: NA
J: TRBJ1-3
V: TRBV6-1

CDR3: CASSISVAKGAEQYF
DNA: TGTGCCAGTAGTATCTCAGTGGCTAAAGGGGCCGAGCAGTACTTC
size: NA
D: NA
J: TRBJ2-7
V: TRBV19

CDR3: CSVELDSNNEQFF
DNA: TGCAGCGTTGAACTGGACAGCAACAATGAGCAGTTCTTC
size: few
D: NA
J: TRBJ2-1
V: TRBV29-1

CDR3: CASSVGGGSNQPQHF
DNA: TGTGCCAGCAGTGTCGGGGGGGGAAGCAATCAGCCCCAGCATTTT
size: few
D: NA
J: TRBJ1-5
V: TRBV6-1

CDR3: CASSYPRDGQPQHF
DNA: TGTGCCAGCAGTTACCCCAGGGACGGGCAGCCCCAGCATTTT
size: few
D: NA
J: TRBJ1-5
V: TRBV6-2/TRBV6-3

CDR3: CASSSLSSGGYNEQFF
DNA: TGTGCCAGCAGTTCATTAAGTAGCGGGGGGTACAATGAGCAGTTCTTC
size: NA
D: TRBD2
J: TRBJ2-1
V: TRBV7-3

CDR3: CASSQVGEKLFF
DNA: TGTGCCAGCAGCCAAGTTGGTGAAAAACTGTTTTTT
size: NA
D: NA
J: TRBJ1-4
V: TRBV14

CDR3: CASSLAGTGGPNEQFF
DNA: TGTGCCAGCAGCTTAGCCGGGACAGGGGGACCCAATGAGCAGTTCTTC
size: NA
D: TRBD1
J: TRBJ2-1
V: TRBV7-2

CDR3: CASSRREGTDTQYF
DNA: TGTGCCAGCAGCCGCAGGGAGGGCACAGATACGCAGTATTTT
size: few
D: NA
J: TRBJ2-3
V: TRBV7-8

CDR3: CASSPWGDQPQHF
DNA: TGTGCCAGCAGTCCTTGGGGGGATCAGCCCCAGCATTTT
size: NA
D: NA
J: TRBJ1-5
V: TRBV6-5

CDR3: CASSLPDPLHF
DNA: TGTGCCAGCAGTCTACCTGACCCCCTCCACTTT
size: NA
D: NA
J: TRBJ1-6
V: TRBV27

CDR3: CASSQTGAAMETQYF
DNA: TGTGCCAGCAGCCAAACAGGGGCCGCGATGGAGACCCAGTACTTC
size: NA
D: TRBD1
J: TRBJ2-5
V: TRBV7-6

CDR3: CASSHYRDGAETQYF
DNA: TGTGCCAGCAGTCACTACAGGGACGGCGCCGAGACCCAGTACTTC
size: few
D: NA
J: TRBJ2-5
V: TRBV28

CDR3: CASSKRTGVLSTDTQYF
DNA: TGTGCCAGCAGCAAAAGGACAGGGGTCCTCAGCACAGATACGCAGTATTTT
size: NA
D: NA
J: TRBJ2-3
V: TRBV21-1

CDR3: CASSRGLAVGRGYEQYF
DNA: TGTGCCAGCAGTCGGGGACTAGCGGTGGGTCGGGGTTACGAGCAGTACTTC
size: NA
D: TRBD2
J: TRBJ2-7
V: TRBV12-3/TRBV12-4

CDR3: CSATDRTDEQYF
DNA: TGCAGTGCCACGGACCGTACGGACGAGCAGTACTTC
size: few
D: NA
J: TRBJ2-7
V: TRBV20-1

CDR3: CSVDRASTDTQYF
DNA: TGCAGCGTTGATAGGGCTAGCACAGATACGCAGTATTTT
size: NA
D: NA
J: TRBJ2-3
V: TRBV29-1

CDR3: CASSPLLGAGGQETQYF
DNA: TGTGCCAGCAGTCCCCTCTTAGGAGCGGGAGGGCAAGAGACCCAGTACTTC
size: few
D: TRBD2
J: TRBJ2-5
V: TRBV27

CDR3: CASSELGQAYGYTF
DNA: TGTGCCAGCAGTGAACTGGGACAGGCATATGGCTACACCTTC
size: NA
D: TRBD1
J: TRBJ1-2
V: TRBV2

CDR3: CASSLKSDPYF
DNA: TGTGCCAGCAGCTTGAAAAGTGACCCTTATTTT
size: NA
D: NA
J: TRBJ1-3
V: TRBV7-4

CDR3: CASSQDWTVRVGNVLTF
DNA: TGTGCCAGCAGCCAAGATTGGACAGTCAGGGTGGGCAACGTCCTGACTTTC
size: NA
D: NA
J: TRBJ2-6
V: TRBV3-1

CDR3: CASSLVVDQPQHF
DNA: TGTGCCAGCAGCTTAGTAGTTGATCAGCCCCAGCATTTT
size: once
D: NA
J: TRBJ1-5
V: TRBV7-6

CDR3: CASTTLGRSSYEQYF
DNA: TGTGCCAGCACTACTCTCGGGAGGTCCTCCTACGAGCAGTACTTC
size: NA
D: TRBD2
J: TRBJ2-7
V: TRBV28

CDR3: CASSLVGGSYEQYF
DNA: TGCGCCAGCAGCTTGGTCGGGGGAAGCTACGAGCAGTACTTC
size: many
D: NA
J: TRBJ2-7
V: TRBV5-1

CDR3: CASSPKAGEETQYF
DNA: TGTGCCAGCTCTCCTAAAGCGGGAGAAGAGACCCAGTACTTC
size: NA
D: TRBD2
J: TRBJ2-5
V: TRBV18

CDR3: CSALVPGLAGNEQYF
DNA: TGCAGTGCTCTAGTCCCGGGACTAGCGGGAAACGAGCAGTACTTC
size: NA
D: TRBD2
J: TRBJ2-7
V: TRBV20-1

CDR3: CATSDGQGVVNEQFF
DNA: TGTGCCACCAGTGACGGACAGGGGGTTGTCAATGAGCAGTTCTTC
size: NA
D: TRBD1
J: TRBJ2-1
V: TRBV24-1

CDR3: CASSVRGHGTEAFF
DNA: TGTGCCAGCAGCGTCAGGGGTCACGGCACTGAAGCTTTCTTT
size: NA
D: NA
J: TRBJ1-1
V: TRBV9

CDR3: CASSTDTVAPQHF
DNA: TGTGCCAGCAGCACCGACACGGTTGCGCCCCAGCATTTT
size: few
D: NA
J: TRBJ1-5
V: TRBV7-2

CDR3: CASSRLAENQETQYF
DNA: TGTGCCAGCAGCCGACTAGCGGAAAATCAAGAGACCCAGTACTTC
size: NA
D: TRBD2
J: TRBJ2-5
V: TRBV7-9